This T cell receptor (beta chain) was profiled in a study of blood T cell repertoires in COVID-19. Turning to the study itself: Italy, Spain and the United States were the sources of the convalescent and acute COVID-19 samples. PBMCs, B-cell-depleted T cells, or T cells were the source of the cDNA or gDNA that made up the material.

Per the authors' pipeline: It was from reference gene primer amplification that nucleated cell counts were estimated. Clones were sequenced by immunoSEQ multiplex PCR, and TCRdb holds only the in-frame ones, with some missing. Clonal size and the V and J genes are those of that table, whereas D and trimming came from the DNA. The table has roughly 290,000 clones, around four fifths seen once. The V gene end was trimmed by 6 bases and the J gene end by 6 bases; junction bases not matched to a gene: 7. The germline CDR1 and CDR2 sequences are MDHEN and SYDVKM. The CDR3 has 13 residues. Sequenced material: peripheral blood. The V call is TRBV28, the J call TRBJ1-2, with 7 bases that match TRBD1. This receptor was identified in a woman in her forties or fifties with active or convalescent COVID-19. CDR3 in amino acids: CASRKTGKDGYTF. The CDR3, as DNA: TGTGCCAGCAGGAAGACAGGGAAGGATGGCTACACCTTC.